A single sample gave rise to the 13 T cell receptor beta chains below, sequenced in a study of OX40 agonist ivuxolimab in advanced cancers. Assay: immunoSEQ multiplex PCR; the TCRdb copy retains only in-frame clones and omits some. The table records some 60,000 clones, roughly 93% of them present only once. Sequencing was performed on CD4+ or CD8+ T cells sorted from blood, taken in a trial of the OX40 agonist ivuxolimab. The receptors shown here come from an adult with an advanced solid tumor such as melanoma, head and neck, liver or kidney cancer.

This clone occurred a few times. Here the CDR3 DNA reads TGTGCCACCCCGTTGGGGACAGGGGGCGACACCGGGGAGCTGTTTTTT. The encoded protein is CATPLGTGGDTGELFF. The chain couples TRBV2 to TRBJ2-2; 12 nucleotides align to TRBD1. The CDR3 consists of 16 residues. Per germline, CDR1 SNHLY and CDR2 FYNNEI. V trimming: 10 bases; J trimming: 3 bases; junction bases outside the gene matches: 9. The whole variable domain, filled in from reference TRBV2 and TRBJ2-2, reads EPEVTQTPSHQVTQMGQEVILRCVPISNHLYFYWYRQILGQKVEFLVSFYNNEISEKSEIFDDQFSVERPDGSNFTLKIRSTKLEDSAMYFCATPLGTGGDTGELFFGEGSRLTVL.

The chain employs TRBV29-1 and TRBJ2-7; possibly TRBD2 for D (6 bases). CDR1 is SQVTM, CDR2 ANQGSEA, per germline. Trimming pared 6 bases from V and 0 bases from J, leaving 12 bases between. The CDR3 is 13 residues long. The CDR3 DNA reads TGCAGCGTCGGGACTCTGAGCTCCTACGAGCAGTACTTC. Amino acid sequence: CSVGTLSSYEQYF.

The genes are TRBV28 and TRBJ1-5; D gene uncertain. V lost 2 bases, J lost 1 base, and 9 bases lay in between. The CDR3 is 15 residues long. Germline V CDR1 and CDR2: MDHEN, SYDVKM. Here the CDR3 DNA reads TGTGCCAGCAGTTTAAAGGTTAGAAGCAATCAGCCCCAGCATTTT. Translated: CASSLKVRSNQPQHF.

The chain employs TRBV27 and TRBJ2-2, with D tentatively TRBD2 (8 bases). The CDR3 runs 17 residues. Germline assignment: CDR1 MNHEY and CDR2 SMNVEV (reference sequence). V was trimmed by 2 bases and J by 1 base, leaving 14 bases between them. In nucleotides, the CDR3 is TGTGCCAGCAGTTTACCCGGGAGGGGGCAGAACACCGGGGAGCTGTTTTTT. It yields the protein CASSLPGRGQNTGELFF.

The chain joins TRBV19 to TRBJ2-4; D perhaps matches TRBD1 (5 bases). The CDR3 spans 16 residues. Trimming removed 5 bases at V and 4 bases at J, with 18 bases between. Germline CDR1 reads LNHDA; CDR2 reads SQIVND (reference sequence). The CDR3 is CASSPRTLLNKNIQYF. CDR3 bases: TGTGCCAGTAGTCCCAGGACACTGCTTAATAAAAACATTCAGTACTTC.

The rearrangement joins TRBV25-1 to TRBJ2-7; the match to TRBD2 covers 8 bases. The CDR3 contains 13 residues. The junction had 7 bases not matched to a gene; V was cut back by 9 bases and J by 3 bases. CDR1 and CDR2 from the germline V gene are MGHDK and SYGVNS. The chain's CDR3 is CARCGRPFYEQYF. Written as DNA, the CDR3 is TGTGCCAGGTGCGGGAGGCCGTTCTACGAGCAGTACTTC.

This chain joins TRBV4-1 and TRBJ2-6, with no clear D. The germline V gene encodes CDR1 MGHRA and CDR2 YSYEKL. The length of the CDR3 is 15 residues. Trimming removed 2 bases from V and 0 bases from J, with 5 bases in between. In DNA form, the CDR3 reads TGCGCCAGCAGCCAAAGATCCTCTGGGGCCAACGTCCTGACTTTC. Translated: CASSQRSSGANVLTF.

The count of this clone is one. V and J are TRBV5-3 and TRBJ2-1; the D gene is possibly TRBD2 (6 bases). TRBV5-3 is given ORF status, its function remaining uncertain. V gave up 5 bases and J gave up 0 bases, with 18 bases separating them. This CDR3 is 17 amino acids long. Here the CDR3 DNA reads TGTGCCAGAAGTTGGGCGTGGGTGGGAGGCTCCTACAATGAGCAGTTCTTC. Protein: CARSWAWVGGSYNEQFF.

The V call is TRBV2, the J call TRBJ2-5; 8 bases map to TRBD1. Trimming at V came to 1 base and at J to 2 bases, leaving 6 bases not matched to a gene. From germline, CDR1 is SNHLY and CDR2 FYNNEI. The CDR3 is made up of 16 amino acids. CDR3 in amino acids: CASSEGSGGLQETQYF. CDR3 nucleotides: TGTGCCAGCAGTGAAGGCTCAGGGGGCCTTCAAGAGACCCAGTACTTC.

The chain combines TRBV13 with TRBJ2-1, with D unclear. Germline V gene sequence: CDR1 PRHDT, CDR2 FYEKMQ (reference sequence). Trimming left V 1 base short and J 7 bases short, with 8 bases between. This CDR3 is 13 amino acids long. CDR3 sequence (DNA): TGTGCCAGCAGCTTAGCAGGTGGGAATGAGCAGTTCTTC. Residues: CASSLAGGNEQFF.

V usage is TRBV25-1 and J usage is TRBJ2-5, with a possible D match to TRBD1 (6 bases). V gave up 4 bases and J gave up 5 bases, with 17 bases separating them. The CDR3 runs to 15 residues. Germline values: CDR1 MGHDK, CDR2 SYGVNS. CDR3 amino acids: CASSGRAGTRETQYF. CDR3 DNA: TGTGCCAGCAGTGGAAGGGCTGGGACAAGGGAGACCCAGTACTTC.

The CDR3 DNA is TGTGCCAGCAGTTCCGGGATTAGCAATCAGCCCCAGCATTTT. Its protein is CASSSGISNQPQHF. The chain has TRBV27 and TRBJ1-5; D unresolved. The CDR3 is 14 amino acids. From germline, CDR1 is MNHEY and CDR2 SMNVEV (reference sequence). The ends were cut back, 4 bases at V and 0 bases at J, with 7 bases in the middle.

The rearrangement uses TRBV10-3 and TRBJ2-7; D uncertain. Trimming pared 4 bases from V and 0 bases from J, leaving 16 bases between. CDR1 and CDR2 (germline): ENHRY, SYGVKD. The CDR3 is made up of 16 amino acids. In nucleotides, the CDR3 is TGTGCCATCAGTGCCCCCCTAAGTGAGACCTCCTACGAGCAGTACTTC. Its protein product is CAISAPLSETSYEQYF.